This is a list of T cell receptor beta chains from one sample in a study of shared clonotypes between healthy human individuals. Data came from immunoSEQ multiplex PCR; TCRdb stores just in-frame clones and leaves some out. This sample yields approximately 2.5 million clones, of which approximately 90% are seen a single time; roughly 0.14% belongs to the top ten. The sample taken for sequencing was naive CD4+ T cells sorted from blood. These receptors all stem from a man between 18 and 35 years old in good health. CDR3s include the opening cysteine and the closing phenylalanine or tryptophan. A D gene is named only where the DNA matches it firmly. Expanded clones are given a class, and other clones once, few, many or no size at all.

TRBV6-6	NA	NA	TRBJ2-2	TGTGCCAGCAGTTATCAGGACACCGGGGAGCTGTTTTTT	CASSYQDTGELFF
TRBV30	TRBD1	NA	TRBJ2-6	TGTGCCTGGAGTATGCGAACAGGGGGCCCCTCTGGGGCCAACGTCCTGACTTTC	CAWSMRTGGPSGANVLTF
TRBV5-4	NA	once	TRBJ2-1	TGTGCCAGCAGCTTGGGTCAGGGGAAGCCTAATGAGCAGTTCTTC	CASSLGQGKPNEQFF
TRBV5-8	TRBD1	NA	TRBJ2-7	TGTGCCAGCAGGAGAGCCGGGACAGCTGGGATTTCCTACGAGCAGTACTTC	CASRRAGTAGISYEQYF
TRBV18	NA	NA	TRBJ2-1	TGTGCCAGCTCAGAGAGGGGGAATGAGCAGTTCTTC	CASSERGNEQFF
TRBV7-2	NA	NA	TRBJ2-2	TGTGCCAGCAGCTTAGCCCAGGGATCATTCACCGGGGAGCTGTTTTTT	CASSLAQGSFTGELFF
TRBV18	TRBD2	NA	TRBJ2-5	TGTGCCAGCTCACCTAGCGGGACTAGCGGGGGCCAAGAGACCCAGTACTTC	CASSPSGTSGGQETQYF
TRBV2	TRBD1	NA	TRBJ2-7	TGTGCCAGCAGAACAATTTCAAACCGGGACAGGGCTTCCTACGAGCAGTACTTC	CASRTISNRDRASYEQYF
TRBV10-2	TRBD1	NA	TRBJ2-7	TGCGCCAGCAGCCAGTTAGGACAGGGAGCCTACGAGCAGTACTTC	CASSQLGQGAYEQYF
TRBV18	NA	NA	TRBJ2-7	TGTGCCAGCTCACCCAGTAGGCAGTCCTCCTACGAGCAGTACTTC	CASSPSRQSSYEQYF
TRBV9	TRBD1	NA	TRBJ2-5	TGTGCCAGCAGCGGCGACAGGGGGCGACAAGAGACCCAGTACTTC	CASSGDRGRQETQYF
TRBV11-2	NA	NA	TRBJ2-3	TGTGCCAGCAGCTTAAGGGGGTTTAACACAGATACGCAGTATTTT	CASSLRGFNTDTQYF
TRBV6-5	TRBD1	NA	TRBJ1-1	TGTGCCAGCAGTGGGACAGGGGGGAGGGCTTTCTTT	CASSGTGGRAFF
TRBV4-3	TRBD1	NA	TRBJ2-3	TGCGCCAGCAGCCAAGACCGGACAGGGGGAGATACGCAGTATTTT	CASSQDRTGGDTQYF
TRBV2	NA	NA	TRBJ2-3	TGTGCCAGCAGTGAGTATAGGCCTCCTGATACGCAGTATTTT	CASSEYRPPDTQYF
TRBV6-1	TRBD2	once	TRBJ2-1	TGTGCCAGCAGTGAGGGACTAGCGGGAGGGGATGAGCAGTTCTTC	CASSEGLAGGDEQFF
TRBV6-5	NA	NA	TRBJ2-3	TGTGCCAGCAGTCCGACCGGCACAGATACGCAGTATTTT	CASSPTGTDTQYF
TRBV6-5	NA	NA	TRBJ2-5	TGTGCCAGCAGTCGCGGGTGGACAGAGACCCAGTACTTC	CASSRGWTETQYF
TRBV4-1	NA	NA	TRBJ2-5	TGCGCCAGCAGCCGAATGACAGGAGAGACCCAGTACTTC	CASSRMTGETQYF
TRBV5-8	NA	NA	TRBJ1-5	TGTGCCAGCAGTTTTAGCCGGGACGGATATAGCAATCAGCCCCAGCATTTT	CASSFSRDGYSNQPQHF
TRBV5-5	NA	NA	TRBJ2-2	TGTGCCAGCAGCTTCGGGCCCAAGGGGGACACCGGGGAGCTGTTTTTT	CASSFGPKGDTGELFF
TRBV6-5	NA	once	TRBJ2-7	TGTGCCAGCCGAACTACCGCAGGGCTCAACGAGCAGTACTTC	CASRTTAGLNEQYF
TRBV11-2	NA	NA	TRBJ1-1	TGTGCCAGCAGCTCTCAGAAAGGGGGGAACACTGAAGCTTTCTTT	CASSSQKGGNTEAFF
TRBV5-1	NA	NA	TRBJ2-7	TGCGCCAGCAGCGTGACCCCCCCCGGGACAAACTACTACGAGCAGTACTTC	CASSVTPPGTNYYEQYF
TRBV18	TRBD2	NA	TRBJ2-3	TGTGCCAGCTCTCTTGGACTAGCGGGAACAGATACGCAGTATTTT	CASSLGLAGTDTQYF
TRBV6-1	NA	once	TRBJ2-3	TGTGCCAGCAGTGAACCCCCGGGATGGGAAACAGATACGCAGTATTTT	CASSEPPGWETDTQYF
TRBV28	NA	NA	TRBJ1-6	TGTGCCAGCAGTTTACCGAACTCACCCCTCCACTTT	CASSLPNSPLHF
TRBV9	TRBD2	NA	TRBJ2-3	TGTGCCAGCAGCGTAGATGTGAGTAGCGGGAGGGCCAGCACAGATACGCAGTATTTT	CASSVDVSSGRASTDTQYF
TRBV6-1	TRBD2	once	TRBJ2-7	TGTGCCAGCAGTGAAGTCAGCGGGAGCGGATCCTACGAGCAGTACTTC	CASSEVSGSGSYEQYF
TRBV7-2	TRBD2	NA	TRBJ2-1	TGTGCCAGCAGCTGGGCACTAGCGGATTACAATGAGCAGTTCTTC	CASSWALADYNEQFF
TRBV4-3	NA	NA	TRBJ2-1	TGCGCCAGCAGCCAAGAAGGGCGGGTCTACAATGAGCAGTTCTTC	CASSQEGRVYNEQFF
TRBV6-5	NA	NA	TRBJ1-2	TGTGCCAGCAGTTCCGATAGTCGGGGCTACACCTTC	CASSSDSRGYTF
TRBV28	NA	NA	TRBJ1-3	TGTGCCAGCAATCTCAGGGGTTTTGGAAACACCATATATTTT	CASNLRGFGNTIYF
TRBV11-2	NA	NA	TRBJ2-5	TGTGCCAGCAGCTTAGGCGGCTATCAAGAGACCCAGTACTTC	CASSLGGYQETQYF
TRBV19	TRBD1	once	TRBJ2-5	TGTGCCAGTTCGGACAGGGGCCAAGAGACCCAGTACTTC	CASSDRGQETQYF
TRBV4-1	NA	NA	TRBJ2-3	TGCGCCAGCAGCCTATCCGGGGATACCTTTACGCAGTATTTT	CASSLSGDTFTQYF
TRBV9	TRBD2	NA	TRBJ2-1	TGTGCCAGCAGCTTCAGCGGGGGGGACACGAATGAGCAGTTCTTC	CASSFSGGDTNEQFF
TRBV5-4	TRBD2	NA	TRBJ2-2	TGTGCCAGCAGAGATCCTAGCGGGGGGAGGACCGGGGAGCTGTTTTTT	CASRDPSGGRTGELFF
TRBV5-4	NA	NA	TRBJ1-2	TGTGCCAGCAGTTTAAGTGAATATGGCTACACCTTC	CASSLSEYGYTF
TRBV5-1	NA	NA	TRBJ1-4	TGCGCCAGCAGCTTGGGAGTCGGGGGTAATGAAAAACTGTTTTTT	CASSLGVGGNEKLFF
TRBV6-1	TRBD1	NA	TRBJ1-1	TGTGCCAGCAGCCCCCCCCGGGACAGACACACTGAAGCTTTCTTT	CASSPPRDRHTEAFF
TRBV10-3	TRBD1	NA	TRBJ2-1	TGTGCCATCACCGCGACAGGGGCCGAGGAGCAGTTCTTC	CAITATGAEEQFF